The source of this T cell receptor beta chain is a study of shared clonotypes between healthy human individuals. Study results and limitations: Estimated clonotype richness was generally higher in naive than memory subsets. Approximately 4.9% of naive CD4 clonotypes were shared across four donors. Owing to a small donor count, the genetic and exposure-history diversity represented was limited.

The assay was immunoSEQ multiplex PCR, and TCRdb's table has in-frame clones only and misses some. The table shows hundreds of thousands of clones, with approximately 79% occurring only once. As concerns this clone: Its target is unknown.

Germline lookup yields CDR1 MNHNY and CDR2 SVGAGI (reference sequence). This CDR3 comprises 13 residues. V gave up 3 bases and J gave up 7 bases, with 10 bases separating them. The genes are TRBV6-6 and TRBJ1-5, with D uncertain. Material for sequencing was memory CD4+ T cells sorted from blood. The sample's subset: CD45RA-negative fraction. The origin of this receptor is a woman in her twenties or thirties in good health. CDR3 region: CASSYEGYQPQHF. The CDR3 DNA reads as TGTGCCAGCAGTTATGAGGGTTACCAGCCCCAGCATTTT.